This entry lists 16 T cell receptor beta chains sequenced from one sample in a study of blood T cell repertoires in COVID-19. Assay used: immunoSEQ multiplex PCR; TCRdb lists only in-frame clones, some missing. The sample includes 100,000 or so clones, approximately 80% of them seen just once. The specimen was peripheral blood. All receptors come from a man between 65 and 85 years old with active or convalescent COVID-19.

The chain uses TRBV2 and TRBJ1-5; 7 bases fit TRBD1. V was clipped by 6 bases and J by 2 bases; unmatched bases: 13. Germline V CDR1 and CDR2: SNHLY, FYNNEI. The CDR3 length is 17 residues. CDR3 amino acids: CASSQGQTSSGNQPQHF. Written as DNA, the CDR3 is TGTGCCAGCAGCCAGGGACAGACAAGTTCTGGCAATCAGCCCCAGCATTTT.

This clone came up once. V and J are TRBV7-2 and TRBJ2-5; 8 positions match TRBD1. The CDR3 contains 14 residues. Germline CDR1 reads SGHTA; CDR2 reads FQGNSA. V lost 5 bases to trimming and J lost 9 bases; unmatched junction nucleotides: 11. CDR3 loop: CASSQGAAERAQYF. Here the CDR3 DNA reads TGTGCCAGCAGCCAGGGGGCAGCGGAGAGGGCCCAGTACTTC.

CDR3 loop: CASSSGQAGEKLFF. The CDR3 coding sequence is TGTGCCAGTAGTAGTGGCCAGGCGGGTGAAAAACTGTTTTTT. The rearrangement uses TRBV19 and TRBJ1-4; unclear D gene. CDR3 length: 14 residues. Trimming took off 4 bases at V and 7 bases at J, with 13 bases between the two ends. The V gene's germline CDR1 is LNHDA and CDR2 SQIVND (reference sequence).

The chain carries TRBV5-1 and TRBJ1-1, with 8 bases lining up with TRBD1. This CDR3 has 16 residues. Germline CDR1 reads SGHRS; CDR2 reads YFSETQ. V trimming: 3 bases; J trimming: 8 bases; junction bases outside the gene matches: 15. The chain's CDR3 is CASSSGTGGGHSEAFF. The CDR3 region has the DNA TGCGCCAGCAGCTCAGGGACAGGCGGTGGGCACTCCGAAGCTTTCTTT.

The V and J genes are TRBV2 and TRBJ1-5, with D perhaps matching TRBD1 (6 bases). Germline values: CDR1 SNHLY, CDR2 FYNNEI. Trimming stripped 6 bases from V and 6 bases from J, with 15 bases between. The CDR3 loop spans 14 amino acids. The CDR3 is CASRETGRSQPQHF. As DNA, the CDR3 is TGTGCCAGCAGGGAGACAGGCCGAAGTCAGCCCCAGCATTTT.

The chain recombines TRBV25-1 with TRBJ2-5; 10 nucleotides agree with TRBD2. V dropped 5 bases and J dropped 2; count of bases not matched to a gene: 2. The germline V gene encodes CDR1 MGHDK and CDR2 SYGVNS. The CDR3 length is 14 residues. The chain's CDR3 is CASSIAGGQETQYF. The CDR3 nucleotides read TGTGCCAGCAGTATAGCGGGGGGTCAAGAGACCCAGTACTTC.

This chain links TRBV2 with TRBJ2-7, with TRBD1 matching over 8 bases. Trimming at V came to 8 bases and at J to 0 bases, leaving 3 bases not matched to a gene. Germline V gene lookup returns CDR1 SNHLY and CDR2 FYNNEI. CDR3 length equals 13 residues. The CDR3 nucleotides read TGTGCCAGCCGGGACAGGAGCTCCTACGAGCAGTACTTC. As protein: CASRDRSSYEQYF.

In its sample, this clone was seen a few times. The chain combines TRBV4-1 with TRBJ1-2; D is undetermined. The length of the CDR3 is 14 residues. The germline gives CDR1 MGHRA, CDR2 YSYEKL. V was shortened by 2 bases and J by 5 bases, with 12 bases between the two germline ends. In nucleotides, the CDR3 is TGCGCCAGCAGCCAAACCTCGGGTTTTTATGGCTACACCTTC. Protein: CASSQTSGFYGYTF.

The chain recombines TRBV19 with TRBJ1-5, with D possibly TRBD1 on 5 matching bases. This CDR3 spans 16 amino acids. Germline assignment: CDR1 LNHDA and CDR2 SQIVND (reference sequence). V was shortened by 3 bases and J by 0 bases, with 12 bases between the two germline ends. The CDR3 DNA reads as TGTGCCAGTAGTATTAGGGGCGCAAATAGCAATCAGCCCCAGCATTTT. Translating gives CASSIRGANSNQPQHF.

The chain couples TRBV7-8 to TRBJ1-1; D is ambiguous. This CDR3 is 12 amino acids long. CDR1 is SGHVS and CDR2 is FQNEAQ in the germline V gene. The germline V and J ends were trimmed by 5 bases and 6 bases, with 10 bases remaining between them. CDR3 coding DNA: TGTGCCAGCAGCCGGACTCCAGCTGAAGCTTTCTTT. Its translation is CASSRTPAEAFF.

Only a few counts were recorded for this clone. The chain joins TRBV7-2 to TRBJ2-1; 7 bases match TRBD1. Germline V gene sequence: CDR1 SGHTA, CDR2 FQGNSA. The CDR3 sequence is 13 residues long. Losses at the gene ends were 4 bases for V and 9 bases for J; bases not matched to a gene: 6. Here the CDR3 DNA reads TGTGCCAGCAGCTCTCAACAGGGGTTTGAGCAGTTCTTC. It encodes CASSSQQGFEQFF. Filled out from reference TRBV7-2 and TRBJ2-1, the complete variable domain reads GAGVSQSPSNKVTEKGKDVELRCDPISGHTALYWYRQSLGQGLEFLIYFQGNSAPDKSGLPSDRFSAERTGGSVSTLTIQRTQQEDSAVYLCASSSQQGFEQFFGPGTRLTVL.

The V and J genes are TRBV5-1 and TRBJ1-2, with D unclear. Trimming took 7 bases from V and 4 from J, leaving 20 bases between them. The CDR3 consists of 15 residues. Germline V CDR1 and CDR2: SGHRS, YFSETQ. The CDR3 DNA follows: TGCGCCAGCCGAGAGGCTGGAGCGCTCGGCTATGGCTACACCTTC. Translated, it gives CASREAGALGYGYTF.

This chain connects TRBV6-2 or TRBV6-3 to TRBJ2-7; unclear D gene. The CDR3 has 14 residues. The V end lost 2 bases, the J end lost 2 bases, and 10 bases lay between the germline ends. The germline V gene encodes CDR1 MNHEY and CDR2 SVGEGT. The CDR3 nucleotides read TGTGCCAGCAGTTACAGTGCCCCAGCCTACGAGCAGTACTTC. Amino acids: CASSYSAPAYEQYF.

The V gene is TRBV27, the J gene TRBJ2-1; 10 nucleotides line up with TRBD1. CDR1 is MNHEY and CDR2 is SMNVEV in the germline V gene (reference sequence). The CDR3 is 15 residues long. With V trimmed by 11 bases and J by 2 bases, 9 bases remained unmatched. The CDR3 nucleotides are TGTGCCTCCGTTACCGGGACAGGGGCCTACAATGAGCAGTTCTTC. As protein: CASVTGTGAYNEQFF.

The rearrangement joins TRBV6-5 to TRBJ1-6, with D hard to call. V dropped 2 bases and J dropped 8 bases, with 13 bases sitting between them. CDR3 length equals 15 residues. Germline V gene sequence: CDR1 MNHEY, CDR2 SVGAGI. The CDR3 spells CASSYRHGFHSPLHF. CDR3 sequence (DNA): TGTGCCAGCAGTTACCGACATGGGTTTCATTCACCCCTCCACTTT.

This chain uses TRBV11-2 with TRBJ2-2, with 9 bases matching TRBD1. Germline CDR1 reads SGHAT; CDR2 reads FQNNGV. Trimming cost V 5 bases and J 9 bases; bases outside gene matches: 13. The CDR3 is 16 residues long. The CDR3 loop is CASSPPKRDRDRELFF. Here the CDR3 DNA reads TGTGCCAGCAGCCCTCCGAAGCGGGACAGGGACCGGGAGCTGTTTTTT.